This T cell receptor (beta chain) emerged from a study of T cells expressing NK-cell markers. As the method of synthesis, 5'RACE template switching with UMIs yielded TCR beta cDNA. With the 5' RACE reads reprocessed, TCRdb shows one record per CDR3 protein and no DNA. This table holds hundreds of thousands of distinct CDR3 sequences. This CDR3 has 16 amino acids. The germline gives CDR1 SSHAT, CDR2 FNYEAQ (reference sequence). V gene TRBV7-7 combines with J gene TRBJ2-5; without DNA, the TCRdb call of TRBD1 cannot be checked. Sequencing was done on a sample of blood T cells: a sorted CD56 or NKG2C T cell subset, CD4+ or CD8+ T cells, or bulk PBMC T cells (not recorded which). The sequence came from a woman aged 18 to 75 in good health. The CDR3 is CASSLGQGLNQETQYF. Together with reference TRBV7-7 and TRBJ2-5, the CDR3 gives the full variable domain: GAGVSQSPRYKVTKRGQDVTLRCDPISSHATLYWYQQALGQGPEFLTYFNYEAQPDKSGLPSDRFSAERPEGSISTLTIQRTEQRDSAMYRCASSLGQGLNQETQYFGPGTRLLVL.